What follows are 27 T cell receptor beta chains derived from one specimen sequenced in a study of T-cell reconstitution after alpha-beta-depleted transplantation in children. Construction of the TCRbeta library involved unique molecular identifiers. Each CDR3 protein gets one entry after TCRdb re-called the PCR reads with MiXCR. This sample has about 420,000 distinct CDR3 sequences; roughly 15% occur once, and the top ten carry approximately 28%. The specimen was PBMCs, mostly from graft donor cells, collected 360 days after TCRalphabeta/CD19-depleted stem cell transplant. All receptors come from a boy younger than two who had a stem cell transplant for Wiskott-Aldrich syndrome, so the T cells may come from the graft donor.

The genes are TRBV10-3 and TRBJ2-1; 12 positions agree with TRBD2. J lost 4 bases, V lost 4 bases, and 2 bases had no gene match. CDR3 length: 15 residues. The V gene's germline CDR1 is ENHRY and CDR2 SYGVKD. The CDR3 loop is CAISGTSGRYNEQFF. In DNA, the CDR3 is TGTGCCATCAGTGGTACTAGCGGGAGGTACAATGAGCAGTTCTTC.

DNA of the CDR3: TGTGCCATGAACGACAGGGTAGGGGAGACCCAGTACTTC. It codes for CAMNDRVGETQYF. The rearrangement uses TRBV10-3 and TRBJ2-5; 7 positions match TRBD1. The CDR3 has 13 residues. Germline trimming cut 9 bases from V and 5 bases from J; bases unmatched to any gene: 9. Germline CDR1 and CDR2: ENHRY and SYGVKD.

This sequence joins TRBV7-9 and TRBJ2-7; D uncertain. V shed 8 bases and J shed 5 bases, with 13 bases lying between them. CDR1 is SEHNR, CDR2 FQNEAQ, per germline (reference sequence). This CDR3 contains 12 residues. The CDR3 DNA sequence: TGTGCCAGCTGGGCATCGAGCGACGAGCAGTACTTC. This sequence encodes CASWASSDEQYF. The entire variable domain, with the rest obtained from reference TRBV7-9 and TRBJ2-7, is as follows: DTGVSQNPRHKITKRGQNVTFRCDPISEHNRLYWYRQTLGQGPEFLTYFQNEAQLEKSRLLSDRFSAERPKGSFSTLEIQRTEQGDSAMYLCASWASSDEQYFGPGTRLTVT.

This clonotype came up many times. The chain is built from TRBV20-1 and TRBJ1-2; D remains ambiguous. The length of the CDR3 is 13 residues. In germline, CDR1 is DFQATT, CDR2 SNEGSKA (reference sequence). Trimming removed 6 bases from V and 3 bases from J, with 14 bases in between. The CDR3: CSATPPRDYGYTF. The CDR3 nucleotides are TGCAGTGCGACCCCCCCTAGGGACTATGGCTACACCTTC.

V gene TRBV20-1 combines with J gene TRBJ1-2, with 12 bases fitting TRBD1. CDR3 length equals 15 residues. V gave up 3 bases and J gave up 4 bases; unmatched junction bases: 6. From germline, CDR1 is DFQATT and CDR2 SNEGSKA (reference sequence). The CDR3 region is CSASPGTGGVYGYTF. The CDR3 coding sequence is TGCAGTGCTAGTCCCGGGACAGGGGGCGTCTATGGCTACACCTTC.

The chain uses TRBV11-1 and TRBJ2-3, with TRBD2 matching 8 bases. V shed 3 bases and J 0 bases; nucleotides not matched to a gene: 14. Germline-derived CDR1 and CDR2 are SGHAT and FQDESV (reference sequence). The length of the CDR3 is 19 residues. The CDR3 coding sequence is TGTGCCAGCAGCTTGGTGGCGACGGGAGGGCCCTTAAGCACAGATACGCAGTATTTT. This translates into CASSLVATGGPLSTDTQYF.

J is TRBJ2-1 and V is TRBV20-1; TRBD2 matches at 10 bases. Trimming removed 6 bases from V and 4 bases from J; junction bases left unmatched: 15. The CDR3 has 17 residues. Germline-derived CDR1 and CDR2 are DFQATT and SNEGSKA (reference sequence). In DNA form, the CDR3 reads TGCAGTGCGCGTGCTAGCGGGAGTAGAGCCCCATACAATGAGCAGTTCTTC. Residues: CSARASGSRAPYNEQFF.

The CDR3 reads CASSQDRTGAGSYNEQFF. The DNA for the CDR3 is TGTGCCAGCAGCCAAGATCGGACGGGGGCCGGATCCTACAATGAGCAGTTCTTC. The chain is built from TRBV3-1 and TRBJ2-1; D is perhaps TRBD1 or TRBD2 (6 bases each). Trimming took off 0 bases at V and 1 base at J, with 16 bases between the two ends. There are 18 residues in the CDR3. From germline, CDR1 is LGHDT and CDR2 YNNKEL (reference sequence).

This clonotype has more than one count but fewer than ten. The J gene is TRBJ2-5, the V gene TRBV12-3 or TRBV12-4; possible D gene TRBD1, 6 bases. The CDR3 length is 12 residues. V was shortened by 5 bases and J by 4 bases, with 8 bases between the two germline ends. CDR3 region: CASSRTVETQYF. The DNA for the CDR3 is TGTGCCAGCAGTCGGACAGTAGAGACCCAGTACTTC.

The chain couples TRBV9 to TRBJ2-3; 9 nucleotides agree with TRBD2. After removal of 0 bases from V and 6 bases from J, the junction contained 2 bases not matched to a gene. The CDR3 has 14 residues. In germline, CDR1 is SGDLS, CDR2 YYNGEE. The CDR3 protein is CASSVVAGADTQYF. CDR3 DNA sequence: TGTGCCAGCAGCGTAGTAGCGGGAGCGGATACGCAGTATTTT.

V gene TRBV2 combines with J gene TRBJ2-2, with 12 bases aligning to TRBD2. This CDR3 is built from 18 residues. The V and J ends lost 11 bases and 9 bases, in that order; junction bases with no gene match: 22. Per the germline V gene, CDR1 is SNHLY and CDR2 is FYNNEI. Written as DNA, the CDR3 is TGTGCCTTCAGTAAACTCGGGAGACTAGCGGGAGTCGCTAGGGAGCTGTTTTTT. It translates to CAFSKLGRLAGVARELFF.

The chain carries TRBV28 and TRBJ1-2, with no clear D. Between the trimmed V and J ends, which lost 3 bases and 8 bases, there was a span of 16 bases. Germline V CDR1 and CDR2: MDHEN, SYDVKM. This CDR3 has 14 residues. The CDR3 spells CASSLERTRNGYTF. CDR3 DNA: TGTGCCAGCAGTTTGGAACGGACCCGGAACGGCTACACCTTC.

The chain has TRBV29-1 and TRBJ2-7; D might be TRBD1 (6 bases). This CDR3 spans 12 amino acids. Deletions cut 5 bases from V and 3 bases from J, with 11 bases between. The V gene's germline CDR1 is SQVTM and CDR2 ANQGSEA. CDR3 nucleotides: TGCAGCGTTCTAACAGGGATCTACGAGCAGTACTTC. Its translation is CSVLTGIYEQYF.

This clonotype was observed a handful of times. This chain connects TRBV11-2 to TRBJ2-1; D is unclear. The V end lost 1 base, the J end lost 7 bases, and 8 bases lay between the germline ends. The CDR3 loop spans 13 amino acids. Germline V gives CDR1 SGHAT, CDR2 FQNNGV. This CDR3 reads CASSLGFRNEQFF. The CDR3 nucleotides are TGTGCCAGCAGCTTAGGGTTCAGAAATGAGCAGTTCTTC. The variable domain in full, completed from reference TRBV11-2 and TRBJ2-1, reads EAGVAQSPRYKIIEKRQSVAFWCNPISGHATLYWYQQILGQGPKLLIQFQNNGVVDDSQLPKDRFSAERLKGVDSTLKIQPAKLEDSAVYLCASSLGFRNEQFFGPGTRLTVL.

The chain couples TRBV5-1 to TRBJ2-7, with 8 bases aligning to TRBD2. Trimming cost V 3 bases and J 5 bases; bases outside gene matches: 13. The V gene's germline CDR1 is SGHRS and CDR2 YFSETQ. This CDR3 has 16 residues. CDR3 sequence reads: CASSSPWGLDNHEQYF. Here the CDR3 DNA reads TGCGCCAGCAGCTCACCTTGGGGACTAGACAACCACGAGCAGTACTTC.

There are a few counts of this clonotype. This sequence joins TRBV20-1 and TRBJ2-1, with D tentatively TRBD1 or TRBD2 (6 bases each). Germline V lookup: CDR1 DFQATT, CDR2 SNEGSKA (reference sequence). The CDR3 is made up of 13 amino acids. V lost 7 bases, J lost 2 bases, and 12 bases lay in between. CDR3: CSGRGRTYNEQFF. CDR3 DNA: TGCAGTGGTCGGGGGCGCACCTACAATGAGCAGTTCTTC.

The CDR3 reads CASSLRGERTHSYNEQFF. CDR3 nucleotides: TGTGCCAGCAGCTTACGAGGGGAGCGGACCCACTCCTACAATGAGCAGTTCTTC. This chain uses TRBV11-1 with TRBJ2-1; D may correspond to TRBD1 or TRBD2 (5 bases each). Germline values: CDR1 SGHAT, CDR2 FQDESV (reference sequence). V lost 2 bases and J 0 bases, leaving 17 bases between the germline ends. The length of the CDR3 is 18 residues.

The CDR3 DNA reads as TGTGCCAGCAGTTTAAGCGGACCTTATCGAAGGGCCGGGGAGCTGTTTTTT. This translates into CASSLSGPYRRAGELFF. The V and J genes are TRBV2 and TRBJ2-2; D is possibly TRBD2 (5 bases). V was trimmed by 5 bases and J by 6 bases, leaving 22 bases between them. The germline V gene encodes CDR1 SNHLY and CDR2 FYNNEI. This CDR3 has 17 amino acids.

This rearrangement joins TRBV2 to TRBJ2-1; D might be TRBD1 or TRBD2, each matching 5 bases. Looked up from germline, CDR1 is SNHLY and CDR2 is FYNNEI. Trimming pared 4 bases from V and 5 bases from J, leaving 21 bases between. This CDR3 comprises 17 residues. The CDR3 DNA reads as TGTGCCAGCAGTGCTCCCCGTCACCTACTAGGGGACAATGAGCAGTTCTTC. Its protein product is CASSAPRHLLGDNEQFF.

The V call is TRBV5-6, the J call TRBJ2-7; TRBD1 matches 10 bases. The V gene's germline CDR1 is SGHDT and CDR2 YYEEEE. The ends lost 4 bases at V and 5 bases at J; junction bases unmatched: 6. The CDR3 is made up of 14 amino acids. DNA of the CDR3: TGTGCCAGCAGCCGGACAGGGGGGACTAACGAGCAGTACTTC. Translation: CASSRTGGTNEQYF.

The chain links TRBV18 to TRBJ2-2, with no clear D. The CDR3 contains 15 residues. Germline assignment: CDR1 KGHSH and CDR2 LQKENI. Trimming removed 3 bases at V and 0 bases at J, with 8 bases between. CDR3 DNA: TGTGCCAGCTCACCGCAGATCGCGAACACCGGGGAGCTGTTTTTT. Its protein product is CASSPQIANTGELFF.

This clonotype was seen only a few times. The CDR3 DNA sequence: TGCAGTGCTAGTCAATGGGGGTCAGGGGGCATCGCCTACAATGAGCAGTTCTTC. It encodes CSASQWGSGGIAYNEQFF. The chain is built from TRBV20-1 and TRBJ2-1; 8 bases align to TRBD1. CDR3 length: 18 amino acids. V lost 3 bases to trimming and J lost 2 bases; unmatched junction nucleotides: 15. Per germline, CDR1 DFQATT and CDR2 SNEGSKA (reference sequence).

J is TRBJ2-3 and V is TRBV6-2 or TRBV6-3; 8 nucleotides line up with TRBD2. Germline V gene sequence: CDR1 MNHEY, CDR2 SVGEGT. The CDR3 loop spans 17 amino acids. The ends lost 2 bases at V and 4 bases at J; junction bases unmatched: 11. Written as DNA, the CDR3 is TGTGCCAGCAGTTACCTAAGGTCAGCGGGAGACGCAGATACGCAGTATTTT. Translated: CASSYLRSAGDADTQYF.

DNA for the CDR3: TGTGCCAGCAGTGCCTTGGGGGGAGGAACAGATACGCAGTATTTT. This codes for CASSALGGGTDTQYF. The J gene is TRBJ2-3, the V gene TRBV27, with a weak D call TRBD2 (6 bases). The CDR3 loop spans 15 amino acids. V dropped 5 bases and J dropped 3 bases, with 15 bases sitting between them. Germline V CDR1 and CDR2: MNHEY, SMNVEV (reference sequence).

The chain links TRBV12-3 or TRBV12-4 to TRBJ2-3; 8 bases match TRBD2. With 7 bases clipped from V and 2 bases from J, the junction kept 11 bases outside the gene matches. There are 16 residues in the CDR3. The CDR3 sequence: CASTLFGLASTDTQYF. The CDR3 nucleotides are TGTGCCAGCACCCTATTTGGACTAGCTTCCACAGATACGCAGTATTTT.

This sequence joins TRBV6-2 or TRBV6-3 and TRBJ2-6, with D unresolved. Germline assignment: CDR1 MNHEY and CDR2 SVGEGT. The germline V and J ends were trimmed by 2 bases and 0 bases, with 8 bases remaining between them. This CDR3 has 16 residues. CDR3 in amino acids: CASSYASPSGANVLTF. The CDR3 region has the DNA TGTGCCAGCAGTTACGCCTCTCCCTCTGGGGCCAACGTCCTGACTTTC.

V is TRBV20-1 and J is TRBJ2-3; possible D gene TRBD2, 6 bases. The CDR3 length is 14 residues. V lost 3 bases to trimming and J lost 0 bases, with 10 bases between them. Per germline, CDR1 DFQATT and CDR2 SNEGSKA (reference sequence). CDR3 sequence: CSARRLVSTDTQYF. The CDR3, as DNA: TGCAGTGCTAGGAGACTAGTAAGCACAGATACGCAGTATTTT.